This TCR beta chain was captured in a study of blood T cell repertoires in COVID-19. Germline V gene sequence: CDR1 SGHRS, CDR2 YFSETQ. The CDR3 is 16 residues long. Losses at the gene ends were 0 bases for V and 5 bases for J; bases not matched to a gene: 7. Assay: immunoSEQ multiplex PCR; the TCRdb copy retains only in-frame clones and omits some. The sample gives about 220,000 clones, roughly 88% of which show up once; 3% to 4.5% is in the top ten. The TCR originated in a woman between 40 and 50 years old with acute COVID-19. The sequenced sample consisted of PBMCs or T cells enriched from blood (not recorded which). V is TRBV5-1 and J is TRBJ1-5, with 8 bases that match TRBD1. The DNA of the CDR3 is TGCGCCAGCAGCTTGGGAGACAGGGGCCTTGATCAGCCCCAGCATTTT. Protein product: CASSLGDRGLDQPQHF.